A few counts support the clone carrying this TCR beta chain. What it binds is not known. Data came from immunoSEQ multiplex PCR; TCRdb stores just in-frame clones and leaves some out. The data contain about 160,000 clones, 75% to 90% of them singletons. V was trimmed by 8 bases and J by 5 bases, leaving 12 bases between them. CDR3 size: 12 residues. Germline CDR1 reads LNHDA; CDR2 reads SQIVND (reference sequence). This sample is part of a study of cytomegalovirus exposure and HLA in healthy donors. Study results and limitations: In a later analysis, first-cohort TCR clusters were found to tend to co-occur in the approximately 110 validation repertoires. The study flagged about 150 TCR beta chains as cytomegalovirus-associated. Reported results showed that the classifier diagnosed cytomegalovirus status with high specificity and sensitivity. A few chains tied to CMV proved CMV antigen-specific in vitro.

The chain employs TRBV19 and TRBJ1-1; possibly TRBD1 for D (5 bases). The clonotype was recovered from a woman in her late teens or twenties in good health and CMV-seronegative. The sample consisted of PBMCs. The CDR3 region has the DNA TGTGCCAGTTCCTCAGGGAGGACTGAAGCTTTCTTT. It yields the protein CASSSGRTEAFF.